These 21 T cell receptor beta chains were sequenced from one sample in a study of shared clonotypes between healthy human individuals. Only in-frame clones appear in the TCRdb table, and some are missing; sequencing was by immunoSEQ multiplex PCR. The sample lists 2 million to 2.5 million clones; over 90% were seen once. Sequencing was carried out using naive CD4+ T cells from PBMCs. Subset indicated: CD45RA+ positively selected. The receptors derive from a man in his late teens or twenties in good health. Some clones in this sample may be carry-over from other donors' samples.

The chain links TRBV5-1 to TRBJ2-5; a weak D match, TRBD1 (5 bases). CDR1 is SGHRS and CDR2 is YFSETQ in the germline V gene. V dropped 0 bases and J dropped 3 bases, with 12 bases sitting between them. CDR3 length: 15 residues. The CDR3 coding sequence is TGCGCCAGCAGCTTGGCTTGGGGCAGCGAAGAGACCCAGTACTTC. It yields the protein CASSLAWGSEETQYF.

The V call is TRBV5-1, the J call TRBJ1-4; D gene uncertain. V was cut by 7 bases and J by 0 bases, with 13 bases left in between. This CDR3 contains 15 residues. Germline V gives CDR1 SGHRS, CDR2 YFSETQ. The CDR3 reads CASRGISSTNEKLFF. The CDR3 DNA reads as TGCGCCAGCCGCGGAATCTCCTCAACTAATGAAAAACTGTTTTTT.

CDR3 amino acids: CASRAPGASNYGYTF. Written as DNA, the CDR3 is TGTGCCAGTAGGGCCCCCGGGGCATCTAACTATGGCTACACCTTC. The J gene is TRBJ1-2, the V gene TRBV19; D may be TRBD1 (5 bases). CDR1 is LNHDA and CDR2 is SQIVND in the germline V gene (reference sequence). Trimming pared 6 bases from V and 0 bases from J, leaving 14 bases between. The CDR3 sequence is 15 residues long.

V usage is TRBV5-1 and J usage is TRBJ1-2; 8 nucleotides match TRBD1. The junction had 10 bases not matched to a gene; V was cut back by 4 bases and J by 5 bases. Germline loops: CDR1 SGHRS, CDR2 YFSETQ. CDR3 size: 15 residues. In DNA form, the CDR3 reads TGCGCCAGCAGCGAACCCGGGACAGGACTATATGGCTACACCTTC. It encodes CASSEPGTGLYGYTF. Based on the CDR3 plus reference TRBV5-1 and TRBJ1-2, the full variable domain is KAGVTQTPRYLIKTRGQQVTLSCSPISGHRSVSWYQQTPGQGLQFLFEYFSETQRNKGNFPGRFSGRQFSNSRSEMNVSTLELGDSALYLCASSEPGTGLYGYTFGSGTRLTVV.

As concerns this clone: Different DNA sequences within this sample yield the same CDR3. This chain links TRBV7-2 with TRBJ1-2; D not certain. V was shortened by 2 bases and J by 0 bases, with 7 bases between the two germline ends. Germline V gives CDR1 SGHTA, CDR2 FQGNSA. This CDR3 comprises 14 residues. The CDR3 region is CASSLLSSNYGYTF. CDR3 DNA sequence: TGTGCCAGCAGCTTACTGAGTTCTAACTATGGCTACACCTTC.

V gene TRBV20-1 combines with J gene TRBJ2-1, with TRBD1 matching over 8 bases. This CDR3 has 11 residues. The junction had 4 bases not matched to a gene; V was cut back by 7 bases and J by 8 bases. Germline V gene data show CDR1 as DFQATT and CDR2 as SNEGSKA (reference sequence). CDR3 residues: CSVLQGDEQFF. Here the CDR3 DNA reads TGCAGTGTTTTACAGGGGGATGAGCAGTTCTTC.

This chain connects TRBV20-1 to TRBJ1-2; no firm D call. V was clipped by 6 bases and J by 6 bases, with 5 bases between them. Germline V gene sequence: CDR1 DFQATT, CDR2 SNEGSKA (reference sequence). The length of the CDR3 is 9 residues. DNA of the CDR3: TGCAGTGCGAAGGATGGCTACACCTTC. It is translated as CSAKDGYTF.

The chain is built from TRBV10-3 and TRBJ2-3, with TRBD2 matching 16 bases. The germline CDR1 and CDR2 sequences are ENHRY and SYGVKD. The CDR3 sequence is 19 residues long. The junction had 10 bases not matched to a gene; V was cut back by 2 bases and J by 5 bases. The CDR3 is CAISERRPGLAGGKDTQYF. The CDR3 DNA follows: TGTGCCATCAGTGAGAGACGTCCGGGACTAGCGGGAGGGAAAGATACGCAGTATTTT.

This chain links TRBV5-4 with TRBJ1-4, with 8 bases that match TRBD1. Germline values: CDR1 SGHNT, CDR2 YYREEE (reference sequence). This CDR3 has 15 residues. The junction had 5 bases not matched to a gene; V was cut back by 0 bases and J by 7 bases. For the CDR3, the DNA is TGTGCCAGCAGCTTGGGTCGGACAGGGATTGAAAAACTGTTTTTT. It codes for CASSLGRTGIEKLFF.

V is TRBV7-2 and J is TRBJ2-3; 7 bases agree with TRBD2. The CDR3 loop spans 17 amino acids. The V gene end was trimmed by 3 bases and the J gene end by 4 bases; junction bases not matched to a gene: 13. Germline V gene sequence: CDR1 SGHTA, CDR2 FQGNSA. CDR3: CASSFQVGGGIPDTQYF. The CDR3 nucleotides are TGTGCCAGCAGCTTCCAGGTGGGGGGAGGGATCCCAGATACGCAGTATTTT.

This rearrangement joins TRBV29-1 to TRBJ1-1; no clear D. Per germline, CDR1 SQVTM and CDR2 ANQGSEA. This CDR3 region has 12 residues. The V gene lost 6 bases and the J gene lost 3 bases, with 11 bases spanning the gap. CDR3 DNA sequence: TGCAGCGTCGCCCGATCCGACACTGAAGCTTTCTTT. It codes for CSVARSDTEAFF.

V usage is TRBV5-1 and J usage is TRBJ2-4, with a possible D match to TRBD1 (7 bases). Between the trimmed V and J ends, which lost 5 bases and 5 bases, there was a span of 14 bases. The CDR3 has 14 residues. Germline V CDR1 and CDR2: SGHRS, YFSETQ. CDR3 amino acids: CASSPRDSQNIQYF. In DNA, the CDR3 is TGCGCCAGCAGTCCGCGGGACAGTCAAAACATTCAGTACTTC. The whole variable domain, remainder taken from reference TRBV5-1 and TRBJ2-4, is KAGVTQTPRYLIKTRGQQVTLSCSPISGHRSVSWYQQTPGQGLQFLFEYFSETQRNKGNFPGRFSGRQFSNSRSEMNVSTLELGDSALYLCASSPRDSQNIQYFGAGTRLSVL.

The DNA of the CDR3 is TGTGCCAGCAGTCCGGAATATAGCAATCAGCCCCAGCATTTT. Protein: CASSPEYSNQPQHF. V usage is TRBV25-1 and J usage is TRBJ1-5; D is unresolved. V was pared by 5 bases and J by 0 bases, with 8 bases between. CDR3 length: 14 amino acids. Germline V gene lookup returns CDR1 MGHDK and CDR2 SYGVNS.

J is TRBJ2-5 and V is TRBV29-1, with D unresolved. The germline V gene encodes CDR1 SQVTM and CDR2 ANQGSEA. Trimming pared 6 bases from V and 5 bases from J, leaving 10 bases between. The CDR3 is 11 residues long. The CDR3 is CSVLMGETQYF. The CDR3 bases are TGCAGCGTCCTCATGGGGGAGACCCAGTACTTC.

The chain carries TRBV7-9 and TRBJ1-3; possibly TRBD1 for D (5 bases). The CDR3 is 13 residues long. The V and J ends lost 1 base and 8 bases respectively, with 9 bases between them. Germline V gives CDR1 SEHNR, CDR2 FQNEAQ (reference sequence). The CDR3 protein is CASSLESGDTIYF. The CDR3, as DNA: TGTGCCAGCAGCTTAGAGTCGGGGGACACCATATATTTT.

This chain uses TRBV7-2 with TRBJ2-3; 12 nucleotides line up with TRBD2. CDR3 length: 15 residues. V was pared by 3 bases and J by 9 bases, with 7 bases of the junction left unmatched. Germline lookup yields CDR1 SGHTA and CDR2 FQGNSA. CDR3 in amino acids: CASSLGLAGGPTQYF. Written as DNA, the CDR3 is TGTGCCAGCAGCTTGGGGCTAGCGGGAGGGCCAACGCAGTATTTT.

The chain links TRBV29-1 to TRBJ1-1, with D perhaps TRBD1 (5 bases). Germline-derived CDR1 and CDR2 are SQVTM and ANQGSEA. The CDR3 runs to 14 residues. V was pared by 1 base and J by 5 bases, with 14 bases between. The CDR3: CSVEVGGVGTEAFF. CDR3 bases: TGCAGCGTTGAAGTTGGGGGTGTGGGAACTGAAGCTTTCTTT.

J is TRBJ1-6 and V is TRBV28, with TRBD1 identical over 8 bases. The ends lost 6 bases at V and 10 bases at J; junction bases unmatched: 11. Germline lookup yields CDR1 MDHEN and CDR2 SYDVKM. This CDR3 contains 15 residues. The DNA for the CDR3 is TGTGCCAGCAGCCCTCCAGGGGGCGCGGGGTCACCCCTCCACTTT. Protein product: CASSPPGGAGSPLHF.

The rearrangement links TRBV14 to TRBJ2-3; possibly TRBD2 for D (6 bases). Trimming cost V 2 bases and J 0 bases, with 6 bases left between them. Germline lookup yields CDR1 SGHDN and CDR2 FVKESK. The CDR3 is 14 amino acids. The CDR3 DNA reads as TGTGCCAGCAGCCAACGGGGGAGCACAGATACGCAGTATTTT. Its translation is CASSQRGSTDTQYF.

This chain joins TRBV29-1 and TRBJ1-2; no clear D gene. CDR3 length: 11 residues. Deletions cut 4 bases from V and 2 bases from J, with 5 bases between. Germline lookup yields CDR1 SQVTM and CDR2 ANQGSEA. CDR3: CSVGENYGYTF. DNA for the CDR3: TGCAGCGTTGGGGAGAACTATGGCTACACCTTC. Full variable domain (rest looked up from reference TRBV29-1 and TRBJ1-2): SAVISQKPSRDICQRGTSLTIQCQVDSQVTMMFWYRQQPGQSLTLIATANQGSEATYESGFVIDKFPISRPNLTFSTLTVSNMSPEDSSIYLCSVGENYGYTFGSGTRLTVV.

The sample holds one count of this clone. Relative to the germline gene, one junction end is altered; a read error may explain this. The genes are TRBV19 and TRBJ2-1; TRBD2 aligns across 8 bases. Germline V gene data show CDR1 as LNHDA and CDR2 as SQIVND (reference sequence). The length of the CDR3 is 14 residues. CDR3 DNA sequence: TGTGCCAGTAGTAAGGGACTAGTCTACGATGAGCAGTTCTTC. Protein sequence: CASSKGLVYDEQFF.